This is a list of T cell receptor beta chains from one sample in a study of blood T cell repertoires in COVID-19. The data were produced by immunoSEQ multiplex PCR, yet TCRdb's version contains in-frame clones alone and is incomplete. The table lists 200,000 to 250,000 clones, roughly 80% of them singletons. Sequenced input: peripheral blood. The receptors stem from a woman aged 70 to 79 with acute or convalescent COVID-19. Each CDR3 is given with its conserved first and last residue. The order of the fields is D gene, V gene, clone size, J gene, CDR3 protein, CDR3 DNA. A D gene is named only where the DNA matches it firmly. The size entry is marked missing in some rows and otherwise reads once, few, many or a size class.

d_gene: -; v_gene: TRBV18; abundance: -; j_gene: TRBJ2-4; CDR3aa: CASSPQGGVAKNIQYF; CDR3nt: TGTGCCAGCTCACCGCAGGGCGGGGTAGCCAAAAACATTCAGTACTTC
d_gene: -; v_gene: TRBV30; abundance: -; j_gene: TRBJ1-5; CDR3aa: CAWRGQGGVGPQHF; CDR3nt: TGTGCCTGGAGAGGGCAAGGAGGGGTTGGGCCCCAGCATTTT
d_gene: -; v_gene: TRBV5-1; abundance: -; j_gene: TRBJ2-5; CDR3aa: CASSLDRPERRETQYF; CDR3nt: TGCGCCAGCAGCTTGGATCGACCCGAAAGGAGGGAGACCCAGTACTTC
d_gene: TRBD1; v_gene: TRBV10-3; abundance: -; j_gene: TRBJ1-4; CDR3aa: CAISPGQGDEKLFF; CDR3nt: TGTGCCATCAGTCCGGGACAGGGGGATGAAAAACTGTTTTTT
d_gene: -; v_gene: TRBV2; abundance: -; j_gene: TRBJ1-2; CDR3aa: CASRGGNYGYTF; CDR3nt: TGTGCCAGCCGCGGGGGGAACTATGGCTACACCTTC
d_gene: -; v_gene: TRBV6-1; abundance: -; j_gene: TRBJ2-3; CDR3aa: CASSEGVRHTDTQYF; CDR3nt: TGTGCCAGCAGTGAAGGTGTCAGGCATACAGATACGCAGTATTTT
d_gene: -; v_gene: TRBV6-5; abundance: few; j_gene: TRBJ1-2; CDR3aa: CASSYSNKGNYGYTF; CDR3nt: TGTGCCAGCAGTTACTCGAATAAGGGGAACTATGGCTACACCTTC
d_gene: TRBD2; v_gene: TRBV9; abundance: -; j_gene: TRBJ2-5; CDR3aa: CASSLGTIIQETQYF; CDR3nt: TGTGCCAGCAGCCTCGGGACTATCATCCAAGAGACCCAGTACTTC
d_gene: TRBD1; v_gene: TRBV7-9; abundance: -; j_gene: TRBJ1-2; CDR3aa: CASSFDREGYTF; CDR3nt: TGTGCCAGCAGCTTTGACAGGGAGGGCTACACCTTC
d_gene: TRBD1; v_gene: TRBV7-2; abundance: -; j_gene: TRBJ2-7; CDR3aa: CASSAPGQGTYEQYF; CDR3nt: TGTGCCAGCAGCGCCCCGGGACAGGGGACCTACGAGCAGTACTTC
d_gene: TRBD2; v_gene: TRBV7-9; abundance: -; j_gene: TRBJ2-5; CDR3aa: CATAERGTIWGTQYF; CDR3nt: TGTGCCACAGCGGAACGTGGGACTATTTGGGGGACCCAGTACTTC
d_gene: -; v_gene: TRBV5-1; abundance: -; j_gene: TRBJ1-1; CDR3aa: CASSFVPTVRRDTEAFF; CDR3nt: TGCGCCAGCAGCTTCGTTCCCACCGTTCGACGGGACACTGAAGCTTTCTTT
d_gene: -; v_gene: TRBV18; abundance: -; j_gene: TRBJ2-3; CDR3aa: CASSRNSRVSTDTQYF; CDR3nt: TGTGCCAGCTCACGAAATAGCCGGGTAAGCACAGATACGCAGTATTTT
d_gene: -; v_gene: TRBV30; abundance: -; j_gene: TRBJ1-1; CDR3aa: CAWSYSVNTEAFF; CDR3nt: TGTGCCTGGAGTTATTCGGTGAACACTGAAGCTTTCTTT
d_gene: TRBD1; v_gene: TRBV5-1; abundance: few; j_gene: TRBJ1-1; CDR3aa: CASSPRTGLRDTEAFF; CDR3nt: TGCGCCAGCAGCCCCAGGACAGGGCTAAGGGACACTGAAGCTTTCTTT
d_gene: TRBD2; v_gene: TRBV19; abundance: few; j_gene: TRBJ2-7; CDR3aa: CASTSGGNYEQYF; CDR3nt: TGTGCCAGTACTAGCGGGGGTAACTACGAGCAGTACTTC
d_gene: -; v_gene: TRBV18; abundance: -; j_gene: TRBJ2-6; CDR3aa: CASSPQGKAGANVLTF; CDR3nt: TGTGCCAGCTCACCCCAGGGGAAGGCTGGGGCCAACGTCCTGACTTTC
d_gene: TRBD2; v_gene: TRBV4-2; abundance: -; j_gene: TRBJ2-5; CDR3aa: CASSQGPGLAGGQETQYF; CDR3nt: TGTGCCAGCAGCCAAGGGCCGGGACTAGCGGGGGGGCAAGAGACCCAGTACTTC
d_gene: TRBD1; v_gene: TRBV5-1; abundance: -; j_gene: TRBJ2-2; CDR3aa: CASSLVRTGKAGELFF; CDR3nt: TGCGCCAGCAGCTTGGTTCGGACAGGGAAGGCCGGGGAGCTGTTTTTT
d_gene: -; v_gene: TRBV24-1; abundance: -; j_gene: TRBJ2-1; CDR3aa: CATGAPNSYNEQFF; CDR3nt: TGTGCCACCGGGGCCCCGAACTCCTACAATGAGCAGTTCTTC